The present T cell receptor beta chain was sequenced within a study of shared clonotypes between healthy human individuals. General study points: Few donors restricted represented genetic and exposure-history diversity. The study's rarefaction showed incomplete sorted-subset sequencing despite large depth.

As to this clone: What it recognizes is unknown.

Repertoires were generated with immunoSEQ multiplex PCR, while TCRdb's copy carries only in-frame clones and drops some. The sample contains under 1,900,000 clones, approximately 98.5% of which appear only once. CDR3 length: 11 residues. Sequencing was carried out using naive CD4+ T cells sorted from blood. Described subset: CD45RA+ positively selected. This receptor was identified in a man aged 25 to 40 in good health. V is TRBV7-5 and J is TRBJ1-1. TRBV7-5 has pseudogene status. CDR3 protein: CVRSTNTEAFF. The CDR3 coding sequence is TGTGTCAGAAGCACGAACACTGAAGCTTTCTTT.